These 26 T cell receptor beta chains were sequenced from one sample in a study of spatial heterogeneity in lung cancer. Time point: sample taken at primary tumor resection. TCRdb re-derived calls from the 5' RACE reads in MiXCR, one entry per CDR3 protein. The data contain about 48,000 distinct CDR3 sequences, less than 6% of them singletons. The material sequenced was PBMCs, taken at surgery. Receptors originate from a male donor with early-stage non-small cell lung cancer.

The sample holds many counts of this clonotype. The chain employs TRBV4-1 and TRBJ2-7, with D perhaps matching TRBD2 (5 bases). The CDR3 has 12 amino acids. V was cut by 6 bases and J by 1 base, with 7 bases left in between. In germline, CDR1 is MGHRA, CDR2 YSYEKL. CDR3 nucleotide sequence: TGCGCCAGCAGTTCGGGATCCTACGAGCAGTACTTC. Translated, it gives CASSSGSYEQYF.

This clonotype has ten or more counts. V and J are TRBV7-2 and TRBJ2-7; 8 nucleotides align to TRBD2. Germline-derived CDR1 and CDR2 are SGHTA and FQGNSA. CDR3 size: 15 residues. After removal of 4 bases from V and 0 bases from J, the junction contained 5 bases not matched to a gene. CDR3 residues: CASSYIAGPSYEQYF. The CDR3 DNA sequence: TGTGCCAGCAGCTATATAGCGGGGCCCTCCTACGAGCAGTACTTC.

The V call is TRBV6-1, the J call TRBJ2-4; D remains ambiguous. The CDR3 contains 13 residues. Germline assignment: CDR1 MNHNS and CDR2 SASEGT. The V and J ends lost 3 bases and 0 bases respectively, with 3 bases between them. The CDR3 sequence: CASSDLAKNIQYF. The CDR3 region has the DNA TGTGCCAGCAGTGATTTAGCCAAAAACATTCAGTACTTC.

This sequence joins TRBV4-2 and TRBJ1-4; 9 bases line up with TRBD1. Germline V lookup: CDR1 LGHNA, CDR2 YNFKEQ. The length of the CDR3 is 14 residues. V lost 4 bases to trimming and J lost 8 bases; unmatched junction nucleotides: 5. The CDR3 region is CASSPDRGREKLFF. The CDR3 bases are TGTGCCAGCAGCCCGGACAGGGGTCGGGAAAAACTGTTTTTT.

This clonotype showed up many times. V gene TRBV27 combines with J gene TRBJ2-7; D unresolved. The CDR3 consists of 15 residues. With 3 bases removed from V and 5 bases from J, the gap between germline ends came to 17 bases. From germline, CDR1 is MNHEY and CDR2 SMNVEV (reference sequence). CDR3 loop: CASSLRVQGSNEQYF. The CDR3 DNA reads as TGTGCCAGCAGTTTGCGAGTTCAAGGATCGAACGAGCAGTACTTC.

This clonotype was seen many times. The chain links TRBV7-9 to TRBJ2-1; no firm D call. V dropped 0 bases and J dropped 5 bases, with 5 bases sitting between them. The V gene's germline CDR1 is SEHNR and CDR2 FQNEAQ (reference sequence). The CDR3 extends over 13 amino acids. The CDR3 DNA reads TGTGCCAGCAGCTTAGCGAGGCACAATGAGCAGTTCTTC. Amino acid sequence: CASSLARHNEQFF.

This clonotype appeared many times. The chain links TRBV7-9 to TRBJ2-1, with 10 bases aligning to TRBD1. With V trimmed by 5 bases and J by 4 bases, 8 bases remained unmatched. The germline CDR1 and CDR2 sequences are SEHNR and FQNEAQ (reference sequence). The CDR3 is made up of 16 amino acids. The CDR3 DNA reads TGTGCCAGCAGCGCTTCTGGGGGACAGGGGTACAATGAGCAGTTCTTC. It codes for CASSASGGQGYNEQFF.

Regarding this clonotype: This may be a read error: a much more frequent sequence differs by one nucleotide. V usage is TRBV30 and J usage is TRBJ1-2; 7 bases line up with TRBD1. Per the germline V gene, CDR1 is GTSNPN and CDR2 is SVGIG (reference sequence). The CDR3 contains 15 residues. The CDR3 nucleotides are TGTGCCTGGAACACCGACAGGGCGGATGCCCGTGGCTACATCTTC. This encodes CAWNTDRADARGYIF.

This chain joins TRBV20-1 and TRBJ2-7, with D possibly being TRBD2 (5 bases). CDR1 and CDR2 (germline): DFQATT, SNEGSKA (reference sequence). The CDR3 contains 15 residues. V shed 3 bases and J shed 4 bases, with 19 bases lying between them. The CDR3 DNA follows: TGCAGTGCTAGCGACGACCGGGATTTAGAGTACGAGCAGTACTTC. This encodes CSASDDRDLEYEQYF.

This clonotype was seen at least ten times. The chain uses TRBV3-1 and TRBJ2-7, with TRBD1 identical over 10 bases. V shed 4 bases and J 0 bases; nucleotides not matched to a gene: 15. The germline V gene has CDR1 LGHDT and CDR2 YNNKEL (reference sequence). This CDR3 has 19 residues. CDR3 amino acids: CASSLRPSRGQGISYEQYF. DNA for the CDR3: TGTGCCAGCAGCCTCCGGCCCTCTAGGGGACAGGGGATCTCCTACGAGCAGTACTTC.

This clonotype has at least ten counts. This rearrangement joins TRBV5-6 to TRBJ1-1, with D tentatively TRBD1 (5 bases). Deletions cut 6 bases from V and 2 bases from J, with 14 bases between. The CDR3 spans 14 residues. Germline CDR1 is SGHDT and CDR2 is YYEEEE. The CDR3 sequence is CASNPGGFNTEAFF. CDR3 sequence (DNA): TGTGCCAGCAACCCCGGGGGGTTCAACACTGAAGCTTTCTTT. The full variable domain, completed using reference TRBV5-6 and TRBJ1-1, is DAGVTQSPTHLIKTRGQQVTLRCSPKSGHDTVSWYQQALGQGPQFIFQYYEEEERQRGNFPDRFSGHQFPNYSSELNVNALLLGDSALYLCASNPGGFNTEAFFGQGTRLTVV.

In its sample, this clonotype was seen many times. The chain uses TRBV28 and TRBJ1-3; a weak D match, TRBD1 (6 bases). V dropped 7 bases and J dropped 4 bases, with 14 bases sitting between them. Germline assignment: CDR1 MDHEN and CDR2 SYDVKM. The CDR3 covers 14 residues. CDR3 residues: CASTSPGDGNTIYF. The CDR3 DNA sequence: TGTGCCAGCACCTCCCCAGGGGACGGAAACACCATATATTTT.

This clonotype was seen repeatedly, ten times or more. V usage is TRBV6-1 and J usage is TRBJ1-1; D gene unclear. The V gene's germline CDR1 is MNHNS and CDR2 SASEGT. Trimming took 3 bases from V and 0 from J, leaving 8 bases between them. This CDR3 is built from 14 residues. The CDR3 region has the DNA TGTGCCAGCAGTGAGGGCAGAATGAACACTGAAGCTTTCTTT. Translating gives CASSEGRMNTEAFF.

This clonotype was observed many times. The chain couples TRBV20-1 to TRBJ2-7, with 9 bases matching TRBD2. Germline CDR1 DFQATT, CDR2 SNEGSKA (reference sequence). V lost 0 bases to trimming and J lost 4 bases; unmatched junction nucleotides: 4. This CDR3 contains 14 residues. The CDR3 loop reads CSARDSGGLYEQYF. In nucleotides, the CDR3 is TGCAGTGCTAGAGATAGCGGGGGACTTTACGAGCAGTACTTC.

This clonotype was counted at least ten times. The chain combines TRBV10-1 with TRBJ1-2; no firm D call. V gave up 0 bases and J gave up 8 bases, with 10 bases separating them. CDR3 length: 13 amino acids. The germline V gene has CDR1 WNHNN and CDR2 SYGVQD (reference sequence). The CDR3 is CASSESAGKGYTF. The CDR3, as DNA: TGCGCCAGCAGTGAGTCCGCGGGGAAAGGCTACACCTTC.

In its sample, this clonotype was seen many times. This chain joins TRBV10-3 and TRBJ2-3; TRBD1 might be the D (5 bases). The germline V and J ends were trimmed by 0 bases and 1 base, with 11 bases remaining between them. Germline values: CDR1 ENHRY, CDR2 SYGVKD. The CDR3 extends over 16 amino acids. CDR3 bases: TGTGCCATCAGTGAGTCTTGGGGCCTGGGCACAGATACGCAGTATTTT. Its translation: CAISESWGLGTDTQYF.

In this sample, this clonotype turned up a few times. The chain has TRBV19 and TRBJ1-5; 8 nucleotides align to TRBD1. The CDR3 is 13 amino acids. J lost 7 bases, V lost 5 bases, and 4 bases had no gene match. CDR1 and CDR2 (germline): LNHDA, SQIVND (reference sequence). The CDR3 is CASSSTGEQPQHF. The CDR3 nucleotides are TGTGCCAGTAGTTCGACAGGGGAACAGCCCCAGCATTTT. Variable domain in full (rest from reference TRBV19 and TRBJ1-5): DGGITQSPKYLFRKEGQNVTLSCEQNLNHDAMYWYRQDPGQGLRLIYYSQIVNDFQKGDIAEGYSVSREKKESFPLTVTSAQKNPTAFYLCASSSTGEQPQHFGDGTRLSIL.

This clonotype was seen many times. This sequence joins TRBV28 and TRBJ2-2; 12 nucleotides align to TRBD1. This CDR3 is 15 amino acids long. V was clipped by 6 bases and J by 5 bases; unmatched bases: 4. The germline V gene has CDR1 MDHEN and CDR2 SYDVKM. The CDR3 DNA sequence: TGTGCCAGCAGGGGGGACAGGGGGCTGACCGGGGAGCTGTTTTTT. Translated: CASRGDRGLTGELFF.

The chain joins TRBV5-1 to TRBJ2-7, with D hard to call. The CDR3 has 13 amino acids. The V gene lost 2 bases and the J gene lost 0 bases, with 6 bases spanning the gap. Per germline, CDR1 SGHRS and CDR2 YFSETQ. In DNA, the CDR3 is TGCGCCAGCAGCTTTTCAAGCTCCTACGAGCAGTACTTC. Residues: CASSFSSSYEQYF.

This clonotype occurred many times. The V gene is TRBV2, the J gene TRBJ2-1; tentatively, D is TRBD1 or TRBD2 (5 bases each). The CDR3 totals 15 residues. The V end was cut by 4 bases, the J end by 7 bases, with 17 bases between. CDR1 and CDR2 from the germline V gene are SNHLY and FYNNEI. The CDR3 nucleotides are TGTGCCAGCAGTGGACGGGGCGGGCCAGAGAATGAGCAGTTCTTC. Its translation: CASSGRGGPENEQFF.

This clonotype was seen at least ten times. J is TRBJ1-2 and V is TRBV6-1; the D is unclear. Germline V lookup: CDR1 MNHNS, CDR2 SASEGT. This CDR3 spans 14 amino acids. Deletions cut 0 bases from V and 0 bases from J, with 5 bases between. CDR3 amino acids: CASSEAGTNYGYTF. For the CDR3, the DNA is TGTGCCAGCAGTGAAGCGGGCACTAACTATGGCTACACCTTC.

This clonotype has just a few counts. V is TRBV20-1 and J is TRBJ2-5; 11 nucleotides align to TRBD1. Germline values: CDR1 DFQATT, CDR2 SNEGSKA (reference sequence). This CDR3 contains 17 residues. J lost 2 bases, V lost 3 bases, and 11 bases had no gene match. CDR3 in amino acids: CSASSSGTGGWQETQYF. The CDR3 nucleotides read TGCAGTGCTAGTTCATCGGGGACAGGGGGGTGGCAAGAGACCCAGTACTTC.

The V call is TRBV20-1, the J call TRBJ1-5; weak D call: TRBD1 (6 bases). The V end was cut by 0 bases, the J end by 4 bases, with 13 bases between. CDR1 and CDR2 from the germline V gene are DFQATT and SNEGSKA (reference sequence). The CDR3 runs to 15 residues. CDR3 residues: CSARDKTGRNQPQHF. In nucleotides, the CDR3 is TGCAGTGCTAGAGATAAAACAGGGCGAAATCAGCCCCAGCATTTT.

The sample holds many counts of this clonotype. In DNA form, the CDR3 reads TGCGCCAGCAGCTCCCGCGGACAGGGCGGGGATACGCAGTATTTT. Translation: CASSSRGQGGDTQYF. The chain recombines TRBV5-1 with TRBJ2-3, with 8 bases that match TRBD1. Germline V gives CDR1 SGHRS, CDR2 YFSETQ. V shed 3 bases, J shed 6 bases, and the junction held 9 bases outside the gene matches. The CDR3 is 15 residues long.

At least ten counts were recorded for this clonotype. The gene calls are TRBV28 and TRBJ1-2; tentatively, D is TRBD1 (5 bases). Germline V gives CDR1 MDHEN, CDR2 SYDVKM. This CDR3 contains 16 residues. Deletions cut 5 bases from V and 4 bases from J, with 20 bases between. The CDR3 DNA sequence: TGTGCCAGCAGTCTCCCGACAGTCCAGCAGGGCTATGGCTACACCTTC. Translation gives CASSLPTVQQGYGYTF.

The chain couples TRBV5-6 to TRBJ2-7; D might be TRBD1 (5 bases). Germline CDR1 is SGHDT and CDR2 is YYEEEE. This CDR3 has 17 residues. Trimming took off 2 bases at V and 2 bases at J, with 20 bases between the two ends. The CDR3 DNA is TGTGCCAGCAGCTTAAGGGTCTTGACAGCTATAGCCTACGAGCAGTACTTC. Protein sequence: CASSLRVLTAIAYEQYF.